One and the same sample provided the 20 T cell receptor beta chains below, sequenced in a study of T cells in Graves' hyperthyroidism and ophthalmopathy. The CDR3 regions of TCR beta were amplified from RNA transcripts. The primer set for the first-round RT-PCR of the TCR CDR3 was HTBI. From the multiplex PCR reads, TCRdb called clonotypes with MiXCR, one entry per CDR3 protein. This table has about 600,000 distinct CDR3 sequences, around 15% appearing once. Sequencing input: blood. Receptors were obtained from a woman aged 40-49 years with Graves' ophthalmopathy.

This clonotype has a count of ten or more. The rearrangement uses TRBV2 and TRBJ2-2; 11 nucleotides match TRBD1. The trim removed 6 bases at V and 5 bases at J, leaving 8 bases unmatched. The CDR3 has 16 amino acids. Germline V gene data show CDR1 as SNHLY and CDR2 as FYNNEI. The CDR3 DNA sequence: TGTGCCAGCAGCATCATGGGGACAGGGGGGACCGGGGAGCTGTTTTTT. It encodes CASSIMGTGGTGELFF.

The chain couples TRBV4-1 to TRBJ2-2; D gene unclear. Trimming took off 2 bases at V and 5 bases at J, with 18 bases between the two ends. CDR1 and CDR2 (germline): MGHRA, YSYEKL. The CDR3 consists of 17 residues. The chain's CDR3 is CASSQSLFRVLTGELFF. In nucleotides, the CDR3 is TGCGCCAGCAGCCAATCCCTCTTCCGGGTCTTGACCGGGGAGCTGTTTTTT.

The chain carries TRBV20-1 and TRBJ1-6; D call uncertain. Germline CDR1 and CDR2: DFQATT and SNEGSKA (reference sequence). The CDR3 covers 12 residues. V was cut by 6 bases and J by 8 bases, with 11 bases left in between. In nucleotides, the CDR3 is TGCAGTGCCAGTGGTGGGGATTCACCCCTCCACTTT. This sequence encodes CSASGGDSPLHF.

This clonotype showed up just a few times. The chain couples TRBV15 to TRBJ2-3, with D perhaps given as TRBD1 or TRBD2 (6 bases each). Trimming shortened V by 3 bases and J by 6 bases, and 19 bases separated the two germline ends. Germline CDR1 is LNHNV and CDR2 is YYDKDF (reference sequence). The CDR3 has 16 residues. CDR3 coding DNA: TGTGCCACCAGCAGGGACCCCGCGACGGGGGCGGATACGCAGTATTTT. Residues: CATSRDPATGADTQYF.

The chain is built from TRBV29-1 and TRBJ2-1; 9 bases are a match to TRBD1. The ends lost 6 bases at V and 4 bases at J; junction bases unmatched: 7. The germline gives CDR1 SQVTM, CDR2 ANQGSEA. CDR3 size: 14 residues. Here the CDR3 reads CSVFRQGGYNEQFF. The CDR3 region has the DNA TGCAGCGTCTTCCGACAGGGGGGATACAATGAGCAGTTCTTC.

This clonotype was found many times. The CDR3 DNA follows: TGTGCCAGCCGCAGAGAACAGTCTACCTACGAGCAGTACTTC. Translation gives CASRREQSTYEQYF. The chain links TRBV11-2 to TRBJ2-7; D unclear. Deletions cut 8 bases from V and 2 bases from J, with 16 bases between. The CDR3 sequence is 14 residues long. Looked up from germline, CDR1 is SGHAT and CDR2 is FQNNGV.

This chain joins TRBV24-1 and TRBJ1-2, with 8 bases lining up with TRBD1. Germline CDR1 and CDR2: KGHDR and SFDVKD. Germline trimming cut 3 bases from V and 2 bases from J; bases unmatched to any gene: 10. The CDR3 runs to 17 residues. CDR3 coding DNA: TGTGCCACCAGTGATACGTTCGGACAGGGCGGGAACTATGGCTACACCTTC. Translation: CATSDTFGQGGNYGYTF.

As regards this clonotype: Germline and junction disagree at one end, which may indicate a read error. CDR3 sequence: CSARDLVGGGTDMQYF. In DNA, the CDR3 is TGCAGTGCTAGAGATCTTGTAGGGGGGGGCACAGATATGCAGTATTTT. The chain has TRBV20-1 and TRBJ2-3, with D possibly TRBD2 on 7 matching bases. The V gene's germline CDR1 is DFQATT and CDR2 SNEGSKA (reference sequence). CDR3 size: 16 residues.

V gene TRBV3-1 combines with J gene TRBJ1-1; D is unresolved. CDR1 is LGHDT and CDR2 is YNNKEL in the germline V gene (reference sequence). Deletions cut 0 bases from V and 9 bases from J, with 17 bases between. The CDR3 consists of 15 residues. The CDR3 DNA reads TGTGCCAGCAGCCAAGATTACTTGGGGAGGCAGAAAGCTTTCTTT. It translates to CASSQDYLGRQKAFF.

With respect to this clonotype: This may be a read error: a much more frequent sequence differs by one nucleotide. The chain combines TRBV11-2 with TRBJ2-3, with 10 bases fitting TRBD2. The germline V gene has CDR1 SGHAT and CDR2 FQNNGV. The CDR3 has 16 residues. The CDR3 sequence is CASSSYLAGVTDTQCF. As DNA, the CDR3 is TGTGCCAGCAGCTCCTACCTAGCGGGGGTCACAGATACGCAGTGTTTT.

This clonotype has a count of ten or more. Here the CDR3 reads CASSLEGNSPLHF. The CDR3 DNA is TGTGCCAGCAGTTTAGAAGGGAATTCACCCCTCCACTTT. The rearrangement links TRBV12-3 or TRBV12-4 to TRBJ1-6; D is undetermined. Trimming took off 1 base at V and 7 bases at J, with 5 bases between the two ends. The CDR3 has 13 residues.

The genes are TRBV4-1 and TRBJ1-5, with D possibly being TRBD1 (5 bases). This CDR3 region has 14 residues. Germline values: CDR1 MGHRA, CDR2 YSYEKL. V lost 0 bases, J lost 7 bases, and 10 bases lay in between. The CDR3 DNA is TGCGCCAGCAGCCAAGAACAGGTCGAACAGCCCCAGCATTTT. This codes for CASSQEQVEQPQHF.

Many counts were recorded for this clonotype. V usage is TRBV12-3 or TRBV12-4 and J usage is TRBJ1-5; possible D gene TRBD1, 6 bases. The CDR3 length is 15 residues. V was clipped by 7 bases and J by 0 bases, with 13 bases between them. CDR3 bases: TGTGCCAGCATCCCGGGACACCTTAGCAATCAGCCCCAGCATTTT. Translated: CASIPGHLSNQPQHF.

The rearrangement joins TRBV30 to TRBJ1-3, with D perhaps matching TRBD1 (6 bases). The CDR3 has 17 residues. The V and J ends lost 4 bases and 8 bases respectively, with 27 bases between them. Germline CDR1 reads GTSNPN; CDR2 reads SVGIG (reference sequence). The CDR3 loop is CAWKRGRRGIVEDTIYF. In nucleotides, the CDR3 is TGTGCCTGGAAACGGGGTCGCAGGGGAATAGTAGAAGACACCATATATTTT.

Many counts were recorded for this clonotype. This chain uses TRBV7-9 with TRBJ2-2; D is ambiguous. CDR1 and CDR2 from the germline V gene are SEHNR and FQNEAQ (reference sequence). The CDR3 consists of 16 residues. V lost 1 base and J 0 bases, leaving 9 bases between the germline ends. The CDR3 protein is CASSLDLAANTGELFF. The CDR3 DNA is TGTGCCAGCAGCTTAGATCTGGCAGCGAACACCGGGGAGCTGTTTTTT.

The chain recombines TRBV27 with TRBJ1-5; possible D gene TRBD1, 6 bases. CDR1 and CDR2 (germline): MNHEY, SMNVEV (reference sequence). V lost 7 bases, J lost 6 bases, and 10 bases lay in between. CDR3 length equals 12 residues. CDR3 region: CASKSGAQPQHF. The CDR3 nucleotides read TGTGCCAGCAAATCAGGGGCTCAGCCCCAGCATTTT.

The chain employs TRBV5-1 and TRBJ1-1; D remains ambiguous. This CDR3 region has 15 residues. Germline V lookup: CDR1 SGHRS, CDR2 YFSETQ. Between the trimmed V and J ends, which lost 5 bases and 0 bases, there was a span of 14 bases. CDR3 in DNA: TGCGCCAGCAGAGGCGGGGTTGGGGTGAACACTGAAGCTTTCTTT. Amino acids: CASRGGVGVNTEAFF.

There are many counts of this clonotype. The chain uses TRBV30 and TRBJ2-4, with 7 positions matching TRBD1. The CDR3 runs 12 residues. Losses at the gene ends were 2 bases for V and 10 bases for J; bases not matched to a gene: 5. Germline loops: CDR1 GTSNPN, CDR2 SVGIG (reference sequence). The CDR3 reads CAWSRGQIIQYF. The CDR3 DNA is TGTGCCTGGAGTAGGGGGCAAATAATTCAGTACTTC.

This clonotype has a handful of counts. The V and J genes are TRBV3-1 and TRBJ2-7; D uncertain. Germline CDR1 is LGHDT and CDR2 is YNNKEL (reference sequence). Trimming stripped 0 bases from V and 6 bases from J, with 12 bases between. CDR3 length equals 14 residues. Here the CDR3 reads CASSQDPRQREQYF. CDR3 bases: TGTGCCAGCAGCCAAGATCCCCGGCAGCGCGAGCAGTACTTC.

The sample holds a few counts of this clonotype. A single base separates this from a much larger clone, so it may be a read error. The missing conserved phenylalanine or tryptophan at the end of this CDR3 makes a read error likely. The chain uses TRBV28 and TRBJ1-6; D ambiguous. CDR3 size: 14 residues. Trimming shortened V by 1 base and J by 15 bases, and 16 bases separated the two germline ends. CDR1 is MDHEN, CDR2 SYDVKM, per germline. The DNA for the CDR3 is TGTGCCAGCAGTTTATATGGACCGGACGGGGTCCTCCACCTT. Translated, it gives CASSLYGPDGVLHL.